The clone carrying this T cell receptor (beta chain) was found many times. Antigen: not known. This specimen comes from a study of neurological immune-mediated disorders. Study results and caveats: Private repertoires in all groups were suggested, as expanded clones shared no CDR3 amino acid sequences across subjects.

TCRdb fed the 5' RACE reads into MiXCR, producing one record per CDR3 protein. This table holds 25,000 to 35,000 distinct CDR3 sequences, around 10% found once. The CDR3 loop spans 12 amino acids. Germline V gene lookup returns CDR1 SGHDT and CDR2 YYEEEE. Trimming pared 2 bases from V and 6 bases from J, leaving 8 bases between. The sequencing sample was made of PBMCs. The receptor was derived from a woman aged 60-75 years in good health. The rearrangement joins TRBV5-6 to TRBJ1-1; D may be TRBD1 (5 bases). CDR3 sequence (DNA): TGTGCCAGCAGCTTCGGCAGGGCTGAAGCTTTCTTT. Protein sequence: CASSFGRAEAFF. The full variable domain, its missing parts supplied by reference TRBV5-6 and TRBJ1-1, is DAGVTQSPTHLIKTRGQQVTLRCSPKSGHDTVSWYQQALGQGPQFIFQYYEEEERQRGNFPDRFSGHQFPNYSSELNVNALLLGDSALYLCASSFGRAEAFFGQGTRLTVV.